One sample yielded the 24 T cell receptor beta chains listed below, sequenced in a study of T-cell memory formation after mild COVID-19. TCRdb re-derived calls from the 5' RACE reads in MiXCR, one entry per CDR3 protein. Seen here are 400,000 to 500,000 distinct CDR3 sequences, about a sixth observed once, and the top ten hold 20% to 25%. The specimen was PBMCs or a T cell subset sorted from them (not recorded which). These receptor sequences come from a man aged 18 to 29 who had mild COVID-19 (a few samples of this study predate the infection). Cell type and time point are not known.

The CDR3, as DNA: TGTGCCAGCAGAGAAGCGCCGACCTACAATGAGCAGTTCTTC. The encoded protein is CASREAPTYNEQFF. This sequence joins TRBV6-2 or TRBV6-3 and TRBJ2-1; D remains ambiguous. The germline V gene encodes CDR1 MNHEY and CDR2 SVGEGT. CDR3 length: 14 residues. V lost 6 bases, J lost 2 bases, and 11 bases lay in between.

The chain combines TRBV5-1 with TRBJ1-6, with D unclear. Trimming took off 5 bases at V and 11 bases at J, with 14 bases between the two ends. Looked up from germline, CDR1 is SGHRS and CDR2 is YFSETQ. The CDR3 sequence is 13 residues long. The CDR3 DNA follows: TGCGCCAGCAGACCAACAGACGACCCACCCCTCCACTTT. Protein sequence: CASRPTDDPPLHF.

This clonotype has just a few counts. The chain employs TRBV28 and TRBJ2-3; maybe TRBD2 (5 bases). The CDR3 runs to 14 residues. Germline CDR1 MDHEN, CDR2 SYDVKM. Trimming took 2 bases from V and 8 from J, leaving 14 bases between them. The DNA of the CDR3 is TGTGCCAGCAGTTTAGAGGGATCCGCGGCTACGCAGTATTTT. Protein sequence: CASSLEGSAATQYF.

The chain links TRBV20-1 to TRBJ1-1; perhaps TRBD1 as D (6 bases). Trimming took 3 bases from V and 6 from J, leaving 14 bases between them. The germline gives CDR1 DFQATT, CDR2 SNEGSKA (reference sequence). This CDR3 comprises 13 residues. The CDR3 spells CSASKGEGAEAFF. In DNA form, the CDR3 reads TGCAGTGCTAGTAAGGGGGAAGGCGCTGAAGCTTTCTTT.

V is TRBV5-6 and J is TRBJ2-5, with 7 bases that match TRBD2. V gave up 4 bases and J gave up 4 bases; unmatched junction bases: 10. The CDR3 spans 15 residues. Per germline, CDR1 SGHDT and CDR2 YYEEEE. The CDR3 DNA is TGTGCCAGCAGCCCATCAGGGAGGGCCCGAGAGACCCAGTACTTC. It translates to CASSPSGRARETQYF.

This clonotype was seen more than once but under ten times. Here the CDR3 DNA reads TGTGCCAGCCCTCTGACTAGCGGGTCCTCGGCGGATACGCAGTATTTT. Translation: CASPLTSGSSADTQYF. The chain uses TRBV18 and TRBJ2-3, with 10 nucleotides matching TRBD2. The trim removed 8 bases at V and 6 bases at J, leaving 14 bases unmatched. Germline CDR1 is KGHSH and CDR2 is LQKENI. CDR3 length equals 16 residues. The variable domain in full, completed from reference TRBV18 and TRBJ2-3, reads NAGVMQNPRHLVRRRGQEARLRCSPMKGHSHVYWYRQLPEEGLKFMVYLQKENIIDESGMPKERFSAEFPKEGPSILRIQQVVRGDSAAYFCASPLTSGSSADTQYFGPGTRLTVL.

The CDR3 bases are TGTGCCACCAGTGATATTCGGACAGGCTCCCATGAGCAGTTCTTC. Translated, it gives CATSDIRTGSHEQFF. This chain joins TRBV24-1 and TRBJ2-1, with 7 bases matching TRBD1. Germline loops: CDR1 KGHDR, CDR2 SFDVKD. This CDR3 comprises 15 residues. V shed 3 bases and J 8 bases; nucleotides not matched to a gene: 9.

This clonotype was seen a handful of times. The rearrangement joins TRBV7-2 to TRBJ1-4; no definite D call. V was trimmed by 4 bases and J by 5 bases, leaving 11 bases between them. This CDR3 comprises 14 residues. Germline V gives CDR1 SGHTA, CDR2 FQGNSA. The CDR3 loop reads CASSSGIRNEKLFF. The CDR3 DNA reads as TGTGCCAGCAGCTCGGGCATTCGAAATGAAAAACTGTTTTTT.

The rearrangement links TRBV18 to TRBJ2-7; no clear D gene. Germline V gene data show CDR1 as KGHSH and CDR2 as LQKENI. The ends were cut back, 3 bases at V and 5 bases at J, with 8 bases in the middle. The length of the CDR3 is 12 residues. This CDR3 is CASSPGIDEQYF. As DNA, the CDR3 is TGTGCCAGCTCACCGGGAATAGACGAGCAGTACTTC.

This clonotype occurred many times. V usage is TRBV20-1 and J usage is TRBJ2-7, with 9 bases aligning to TRBD1. The V segment lost 1 base and the J segment 4 bases; nucleotides outside the gene matches: 8. This CDR3 spans 15 amino acids. Germline assignment: CDR1 DFQATT and CDR2 SNEGSKA (reference sequence). The DNA of the CDR3 is TGCAGTGCTAGAGTGGCACAGGGGGCAGGATACGAGCAGTACTTC. This gives the protein CSARVAQGAGYEQYF.

The sample holds a few counts of this clonotype. CDR3 protein: CASIPGGDTGELFF. CDR3 DNA: TGCGCCAGCATTCCGGGCGGGGACACCGGGGAGCTGTTTTTT. This chain links TRBV10-2 with TRBJ2-2; maybe TRBD2 (6 bases). V was pared by 7 bases and J by 3 bases, with 12 bases between. This CDR3 comprises 14 residues. The germline gives CDR1 WSHSY, CDR2 SAAADI.

The CDR3 is CASSWSGGGTDTQYF. Here the CDR3 DNA reads TGTGCCAGCAGTTGGAGCGGGGGCGGAACAGATACGCAGTATTTT. This chain connects TRBV9 to TRBJ2-3, with TRBD2 matching 8 bases. Trimming removed 5 bases from V and 3 bases from J; junction bases left unmatched: 8. Germline CDR1 and CDR2: SGDLS and YYNGEE. The CDR3 is 15 amino acids.

A few counts support this clonotype. The rearrangement links TRBV15 to TRBJ1-3; no definite D call. Germline CDR1 is LNHNV and CDR2 is YYDKDF (reference sequence). V was cut by 0 bases and J by 6 bases, with 9 bases left in between. CDR3 length equals 14 residues. The CDR3 DNA reads as TGTGCCACCAGCAGAGACCGGGAGGCAAACACCATATATTTT. Translation: CATSRDREANTIYF.

This chain uses TRBV9 with TRBJ2-1; TRBD2 aligns across 16 bases. J was trimmed by 9 bases and V by 7 bases; bases with no gene match: 4. The V gene's germline CDR1 is SGDLS and CDR2 YYNGEE. CDR3 length equals 14 residues. Here the CDR3 reads CASSGLAGGREQFF. The CDR3 bases are TGTGCCAGCTCGGGACTAGCGGGGGGGCGTGAGCAGTTCTTC.

This clonotype has just a few counts. V is TRBV5-1 and J is TRBJ2-1, with D tentatively TRBD2 (5 bases). From germline, CDR1 is SGHRS and CDR2 YFSETQ. The length of the CDR3 is 16 residues. Trimming cost V 0 bases and J 0 bases, with 10 bases left between them. The CDR3 reads CASSLEEASSYNEQFF. In DNA form, the CDR3 reads TGCGCCAGCAGCTTGGAGGAGGCTAGCTCCTACAATGAGCAGTTCTTC.

There are many counts of this clonotype. The chain recombines TRBV4-3 with TRBJ2-5; D is perhaps TRBD2 (6 bases). Trimming left V 1 base short and J 9 bases short, with 15 bases between. Looked up from germline, CDR1 is LGHNA and CDR2 is YSLEER. The CDR3 extends over 14 amino acids. In nucleotides, the CDR3 is TGCGCCAGCAGCCAAGGGACTACTTCTGGTGCCCAGTACTTC. Protein sequence: CASSQGTTSGAQYF.

The sample holds a few counts of this clonotype. The V gene is TRBV7-6, the J gene TRBJ1-5, with 8 nucleotides matching TRBD1. Germline CDR1 reads SGHVS; CDR2 reads FNYEAQ. V shed 5 bases, J shed 5 bases, and the junction held 8 bases outside the gene matches. CDR3 size: 15 residues. The CDR3 region has the DNA TGTGCCAGCAGCCCCACAGGACAGGGAGATCAGCCCCAGCATTTT. Translation gives CASSPTGQGDQPQHF. Using reference TRBV7-6 and TRBJ1-5 for the parts outside the CDR3, the full variable domain is GAGVSQSPRYKVTKRGQDVALRCDPISGHVSLYWYRQALGQGPEFLTYFNYEAQQDKSGLPNDRFSAERPEGSISTLTIQRTEQRDSAMYRCASSPTGQGDQPQHFGDGTRLSIL.

The chain employs TRBV9 and TRBJ2-2; 8 bases match TRBD1. CDR1 is SGDLS, CDR2 YYNGEE, per germline. Trimming removed 3 bases from V and 4 bases from J; junction bases left unmatched: 8. The CDR3 contains 16 residues. CDR3 nucleotides: TGTGCCAGCAGCGCGGGGACAGGCTGGAGCACCGGGGAGCTGTTTTTT. Its translation: CASSAGTGWSTGELFF.

This clonotype was counted between two and nine times. This chain uses TRBV30 with TRBJ1-2, with a possible D match to TRBD1 (5 bases). Trimming removed 3 bases from V and 7 bases from J, with 21 bases in between. The CDR3 length is 15 residues. Germline V CDR1 and CDR2: GTSNPN, SVGIG (reference sequence). The CDR3 is CAWRQGDLSVSGYTF. In DNA, the CDR3 is TGTGCCTGGAGACAAGGGGATCTCTCTGTTAGTGGCTACACCTTC.

The chain joins TRBV10-2 to TRBJ2-7; the D gene is possibly TRBD1 (5 bases). Trimming cost V 6 bases and J 3 bases, with 15 bases left between them. CDR1 and CDR2 (germline): WSHSY, SAAADI. This CDR3 region has 14 residues. The CDR3 is CASRLTGFGYEQYF. CDR3 nucleotides: TGCGCCAGCAGACTCACAGGTTTCGGCTACGAGCAGTACTTC.

The chain combines TRBV4-3 with TRBJ1-1, with D possibly TRBD1 on 5 matching bases. Per the germline V gene, CDR1 is LGHNA and CDR2 is YSLEER. V lost 0 bases and J 0 bases, leaving 11 bases between the germline ends. CDR3 length: 16 residues. The CDR3 DNA reads TGCGCCAGCAGCCAAGATGACAGAGCTATGAACACTGAAGCTTTCTTT. Its protein product is CASSQDDRAMNTEAFF.

The gene calls are TRBV7-3 and TRBJ2-3, with TRBD1 matching over 7 bases. CDR1 and CDR2 (germline): SGHTA, FQGTGA. CDR3 length: 13 residues. V trimming: 5 bases; J trimming: 4 bases; junction bases outside the gene matches: 3. The CDR3 bases are TGTGCCAGCAGCAGAGACAGGGCAGATACGCAGTATTTT. Translating gives CASSRDRADTQYF. Supplemented by reference TRBV7-3 and TRBJ2-3, the full variable domain reads GAGVSQTPSNKVTEKGKYVELRCDPISGHTALYWYRQSLGQGPEFLIYFQGTGAADDSGLPNDRFFAVRPEGSVSTLKIQRTERGDSAVYLCASSRDRADTQYFGPGTRLTVL.

In its sample, this clonotype was seen a few times. The CDR3: CASSYAGNEQFF. CDR3 DNA sequence: TGTGCCAGCAGTTACGCAGGGAATGAGCAGTTCTTC. The chain employs TRBV6-5 and TRBJ2-1, with TRBD1 as a possible D gene (5 bases). V was pared by 2 bases and J by 7 bases, with 6 bases between. Germline CDR1 is MNHEY and CDR2 is SVGAGI. This CDR3 has 12 amino acids.

The chain carries TRBV4-3 and TRBJ1-4; the match to TRBD1 covers 7 bases. Germline trimming cut 4 bases from V and 4 bases from J; bases unmatched to any gene: 6. The V gene's germline CDR1 is LGHNA and CDR2 YSLEER. The CDR3 is 15 amino acids. The CDR3 protein is CASSLDRAYNEKLFF. The CDR3 bases are TGCGCCAGCAGCCTCGACAGGGCCTATAATGAAAAACTGTTTTTT.